This record looks at one TCR beta chain sequence and its context. This record comes from a study of regulatory T cells in long-lasting Graves disease. HTBI primers from iRepertoire and Arm-PCR of CDR3 regions yielded the TCR beta libraries. TCRdb reanalysed the multiplex PCR reads using MiXCR and keeps one entry per CDR3 protein. The sample includes fewer than 650,000 distinct CDR3 sequences, approximately 15% of them seen just once. Time point defined: newly diagnosed GD, antithyroid drugs for less than 3 months. PBMC RNA served as the TCR library source. The diagnosis of Graves' disease used American Thyroid Association guidelines. Germline-derived CDR1 and CDR2 are SGHTA and FQGNSA. The CDR3 has 15 residues. The V and J ends lost 5 bases and 0 bases respectively, with 14 bases between them. The same sample was also studied in work on T cells in Graves' hyperthyroidism and ophthalmopathy.

This sequence was found in a woman younger than 45 with Graves disease. This chain links TRBV7-2 with TRBJ2-7; D perhaps matches TRBD2 (5 bases). This sample comprised peripheral blood mononuclear cells (PBMCs), obtained at new diagnosis, from a patient treated with antithyroid drugs. DNA for the CDR3: TGTGCCAGCAGCCCTGTGGGCGGGTCCTCCTACGAGCAGTACTTC. It encodes CASSPVGGSSYEQYF.